This T cell receptor (beta chain) originates from a study of T cells in Graves' hyperthyroidism and ophthalmopathy. This clonotype has ten or more counts. The antigen remains undetermined. Amplified TCR beta CDR3 regions came from RNA transcripts. HTBI primers were used for first-round RT-PCR of the TCR CDR3. TCRdb called the multiplex PCR reads again in MiXCR, with one record for every CDR3 protein. The sample holds about 98,000 distinct CDR3 sequences, roughly 40% seen once. Germline V gene sequence: CDR1 SNHLY, CDR2 FYNNEI. The CDR3 has 12 residues. Trimming left V 7 bases short and J 5 bases short, with 9 bases between. General study results and limits: Ophthalmopathy, which appeared later, was predicted by the model a median roughly 6.4 months before onset.

The receptor's source is a woman in her thirties with Graves' hyperthyroidism. The sample comprised peripheral blood or thyroid tissue (not recorded which). The J gene is TRBJ1-3, the V gene TRBV2; D uncertain. The DNA of the CDR3 is TGTGCCAGCAATCGGGGTAGAAACACCATATATTTT. It translates to CASNRGRNTIYF.